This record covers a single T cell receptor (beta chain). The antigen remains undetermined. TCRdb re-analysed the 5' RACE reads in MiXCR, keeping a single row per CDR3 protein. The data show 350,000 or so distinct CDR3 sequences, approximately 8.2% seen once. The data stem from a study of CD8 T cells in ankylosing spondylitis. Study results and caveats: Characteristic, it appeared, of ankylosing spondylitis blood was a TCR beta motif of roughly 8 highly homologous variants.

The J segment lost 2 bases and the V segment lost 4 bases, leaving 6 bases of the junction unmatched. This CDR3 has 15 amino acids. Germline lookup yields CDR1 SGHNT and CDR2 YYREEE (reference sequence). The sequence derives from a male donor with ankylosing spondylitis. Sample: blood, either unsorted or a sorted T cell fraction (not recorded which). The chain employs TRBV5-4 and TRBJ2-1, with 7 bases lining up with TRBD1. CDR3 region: CASSDPGTAYNEQFF. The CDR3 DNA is TGTGCCAGCAGCGATCCCGGGACAGCCTACAATGAGCAGTTCTTC.